This T cell receptor (beta chain) was documented in a study of blood T cell repertoires in COVID-19. As for the study in general: Collection of acute and convalescent COVID-19 samples took place in the United States, Italy and Spain. The cDNA or gDNA used as material had been derived from T cells, B-cell-depleted T cells, or PBMCs.

Clones were read by immunoSEQ multiplex PCR, and TCRdb kept only the in-frame ones, dropping some. This sample has 100,000 to 150,000 clones, with approximately 88% found just once. CDR1 is WSHSY and CDR2 is SAAADI in the germline V gene. V dropped 3 bases and J dropped 1 base, with 13 bases sitting between them. This CDR3 is built from 15 residues. This clone was seen a handful of times. The source is a man between 60 and 75 years old with acute or convalescent COVID-19. The chain links TRBV10-2 to TRBJ2-7, with a weak D call TRBD1 (6 bases). The material sequenced was peripheral blood. DNA of the CDR3: TGCGCCAGCAGTGATGGCTGGGGGCGATCCTACGAGCAGTACTTC. Its translation is CASSDGWGRSYEQYF.